This T cell receptor beta chain stems from a study of cytomegalovirus exposure and HLA in healthy donors. The wider study: For the approximately 420 genotyped donors, roughly 81% fell within the Caucasian-associated ancestry cluster.

This clone has just a few counts. The antigen remains undetermined. General study points: Later work associated around 18,000 TCR beta sequences with HLA alleles at 0.05 false discovery rate. In an earlier analysis, in fewer than 700 donors, most V segments appeared productive either ~87% or ~30% of the time. Researchers counted some 150 TCR beta chains as cytomegalovirus-associated.

Vbeta (60) and Jbeta (13) primers were used in the PCR. This table comes from immunoSEQ multiplex PCR, and its TCRdb copy is limited to in-frame clones, with some not included. The table includes about 100,000 clones, around a tenth detected once. Germline V gene lookup returns CDR1 SNHLY and CDR2 FYNNEI. After removal of 7 bases from V and 5 bases from J, the junction contained 12 bases not matched to a gene. This CDR3 comprises 15 residues. The clonotype was recovered from a middle-aged man in good health and CMV-seropositive. J is TRBJ1-2 and V is TRBV2; TRBD1 aligns across 8 bases. The specimen was PBMCs. The CDR3 sequence is CASKKGQGGIYGYTF. In DNA form, the CDR3 reads TGTGCCAGCAAGAAAGGACAGGGAGGAATATATGGCTACACCTTC.